This TCR beta chain appears in the sequencing data of a study of monozygotic twins with inflammatory bowel disease. Study-wide results and limits: Especially with disease activity, IBD patients had fewer clonotypes in common with others than healthy twins did.

In preparing each TCR library, 3,000 to 4,500 ng of total RNA was used. Template switching incorporated UMIs with a 6-nucleotide sample barcode. No DNA is given; TCRdb re-called the 5' RACE reads and lists each CDR3 protein once. This repertoire includes about 150,000 distinct CDR3 sequences. As regards this clonotype: Its antigen is unknown.

Input material: blood. The TCR sequence derives from a human donor with ulcerative colitis or Crohn's disease, or a healthy co-twin of an affected twin (not recorded which).

CDR3 sequence reads: CATSSVRAQPQHF. The rearrangement links TRBV15 to TRBJ1-5. Germline CDR1 LNHNV, CDR2 YYDKDF (reference sequence). The CDR3 has 13 amino acids.